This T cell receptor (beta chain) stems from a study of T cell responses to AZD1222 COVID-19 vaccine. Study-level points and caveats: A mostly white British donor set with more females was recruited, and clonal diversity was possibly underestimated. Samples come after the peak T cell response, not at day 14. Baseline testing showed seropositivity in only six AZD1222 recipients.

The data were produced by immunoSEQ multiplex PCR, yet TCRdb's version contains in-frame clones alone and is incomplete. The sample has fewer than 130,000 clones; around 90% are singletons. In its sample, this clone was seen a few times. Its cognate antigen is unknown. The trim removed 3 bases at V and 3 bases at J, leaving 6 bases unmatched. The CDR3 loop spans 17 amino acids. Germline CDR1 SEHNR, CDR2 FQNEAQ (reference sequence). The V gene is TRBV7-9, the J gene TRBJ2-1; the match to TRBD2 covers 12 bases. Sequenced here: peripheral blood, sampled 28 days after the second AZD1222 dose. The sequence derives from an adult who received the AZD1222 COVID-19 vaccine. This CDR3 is CASSLLGLAGIYNEQFF. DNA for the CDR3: TGTGCCAGCAGCTTGTTGGGACTAGCGGGCATCTACAATGAGCAGTTCTTC.